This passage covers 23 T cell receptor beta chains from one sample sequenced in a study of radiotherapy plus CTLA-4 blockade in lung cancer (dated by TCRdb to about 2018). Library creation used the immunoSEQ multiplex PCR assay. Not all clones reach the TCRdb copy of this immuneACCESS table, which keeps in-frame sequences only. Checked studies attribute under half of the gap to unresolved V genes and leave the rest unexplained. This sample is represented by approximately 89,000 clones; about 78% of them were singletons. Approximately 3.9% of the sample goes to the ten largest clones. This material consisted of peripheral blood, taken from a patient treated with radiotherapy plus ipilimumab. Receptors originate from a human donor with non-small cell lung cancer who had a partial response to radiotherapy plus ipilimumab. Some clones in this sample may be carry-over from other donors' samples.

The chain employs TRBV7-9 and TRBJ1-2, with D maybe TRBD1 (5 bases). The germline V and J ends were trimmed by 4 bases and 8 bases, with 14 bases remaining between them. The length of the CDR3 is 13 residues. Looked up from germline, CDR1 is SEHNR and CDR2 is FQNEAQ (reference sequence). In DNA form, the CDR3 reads TGTGCCAGCAGCTCACAGGAGTTCGGAGGCTACACCTTC. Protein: CASSSQEFGGYTF.

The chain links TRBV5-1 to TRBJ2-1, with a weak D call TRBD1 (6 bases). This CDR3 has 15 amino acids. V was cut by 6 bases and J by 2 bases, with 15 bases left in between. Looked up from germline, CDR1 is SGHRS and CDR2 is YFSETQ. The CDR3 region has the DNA TGCGCCAGCACGAACAGGGTTGGCGCCTACAATGAGCAGTTCTTC. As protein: CASTNRVGAYNEQFF.

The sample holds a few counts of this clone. In DNA form, the CDR3 reads TGTGCCAGCAGCTCAAACCGGGACAGCTCCTACGAGCAGTACTTC. Its protein product is CASSSNRDSSYEQYF. The chain carries TRBV11-2 and TRBJ2-7; TRBD1 matches 7 bases. J gave up 0 bases and V 4 bases, and 6 bases lay outside the gene matches. Germline CDR1 is SGHAT and CDR2 is FQNNGV. The CDR3 has 15 residues. Full variable domain (missing parts from reference TRBV11-2 and TRBJ2-7): EAGVAQSPRYKIIEKRQSVAFWCNPISGHATLYWYQQILGQGPKLLIQFQNNGVVDDSQLPKDRFSAERLKGVDSTLKIQPAKLEDSAVYLCASSSNRDSSYEQYFGPGTRLTVT.

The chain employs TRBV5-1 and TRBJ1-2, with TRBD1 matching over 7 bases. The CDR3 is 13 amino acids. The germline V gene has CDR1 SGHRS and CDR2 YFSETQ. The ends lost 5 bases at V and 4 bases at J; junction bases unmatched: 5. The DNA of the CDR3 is TGCGCCAGCAGACAACAGGGGTCCTATGGCTACACCTTC. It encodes CASRQQGSYGYTF.

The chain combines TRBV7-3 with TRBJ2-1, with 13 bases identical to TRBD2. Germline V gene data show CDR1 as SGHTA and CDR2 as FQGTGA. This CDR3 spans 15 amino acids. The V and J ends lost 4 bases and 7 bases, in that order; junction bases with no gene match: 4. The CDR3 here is CASSSGLAGVNEQFF. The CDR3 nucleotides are TGTGCCAGCAGCTCAGGACTAGCGGGAGTGAATGAGCAGTTCTTC.

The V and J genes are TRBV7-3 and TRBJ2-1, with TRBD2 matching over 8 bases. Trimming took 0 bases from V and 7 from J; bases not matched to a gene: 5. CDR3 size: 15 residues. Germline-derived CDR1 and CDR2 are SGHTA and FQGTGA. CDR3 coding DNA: TGTGCCAGCAGCTTAACAACTAGCGGCCAAAATGAGCAGTTCTTC. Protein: CASSLTTSGQNEQFF.

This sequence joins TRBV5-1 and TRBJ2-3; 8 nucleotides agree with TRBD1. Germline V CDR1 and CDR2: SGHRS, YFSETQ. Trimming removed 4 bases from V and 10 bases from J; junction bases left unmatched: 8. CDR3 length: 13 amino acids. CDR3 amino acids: CASSLVQGEAQYF. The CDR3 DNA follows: TGCGCCAGCAGCCTCGTACAGGGGGAAGCGCAGTATTTT.

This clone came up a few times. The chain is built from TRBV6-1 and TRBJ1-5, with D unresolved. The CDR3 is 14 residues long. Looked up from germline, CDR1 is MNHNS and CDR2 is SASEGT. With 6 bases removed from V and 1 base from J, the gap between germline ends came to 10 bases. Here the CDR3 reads CASRAARSNQPQHF. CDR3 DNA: TGTGCCAGCAGAGCGGCTAGAAGCAATCAGCCCCAGCATTTT.

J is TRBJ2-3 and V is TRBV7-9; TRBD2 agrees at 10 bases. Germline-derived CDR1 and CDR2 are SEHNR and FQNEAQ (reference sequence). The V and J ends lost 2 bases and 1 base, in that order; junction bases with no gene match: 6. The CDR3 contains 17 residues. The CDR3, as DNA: TGTGCCAGCAGCTTAAGTCCAGGACTAGCGGGCACAGATACGCAGTATTTT. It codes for CASSLSPGLAGTDTQYF.

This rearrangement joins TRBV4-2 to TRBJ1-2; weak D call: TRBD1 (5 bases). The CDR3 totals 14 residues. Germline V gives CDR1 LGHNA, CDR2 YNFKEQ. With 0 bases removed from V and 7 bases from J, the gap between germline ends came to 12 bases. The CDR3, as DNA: TGTGCCAGCAGCCAAGATCAACAGGCGGCTGGCTACACCTTC. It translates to CASSQDQQAAGYTF.

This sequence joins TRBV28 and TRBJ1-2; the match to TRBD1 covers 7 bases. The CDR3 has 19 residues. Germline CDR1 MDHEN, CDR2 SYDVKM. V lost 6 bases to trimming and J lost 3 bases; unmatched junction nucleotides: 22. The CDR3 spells CASRTSTGDFPIFYYGYTF. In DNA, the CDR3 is TGTGCCAGCAGGACCTCTACAGGGGACTTTCCCATTTTTTACTATGGCTACACCTTC.

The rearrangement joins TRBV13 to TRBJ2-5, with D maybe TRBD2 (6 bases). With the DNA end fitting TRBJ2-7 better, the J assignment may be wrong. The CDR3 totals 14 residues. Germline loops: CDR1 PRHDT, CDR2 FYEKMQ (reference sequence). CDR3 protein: CASSARLVGYEQYF. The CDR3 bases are TGTGCCAGCAGCGCCCGACTAGTCGGGTACGAGCAGTACTTC.

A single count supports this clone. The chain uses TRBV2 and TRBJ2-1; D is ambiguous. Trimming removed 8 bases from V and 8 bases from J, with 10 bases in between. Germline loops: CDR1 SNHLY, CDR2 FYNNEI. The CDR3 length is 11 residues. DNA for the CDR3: TGTGCCAGCCTCGGCGGCTATGAGCAGTTCTTC. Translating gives CASLGGYEQFF.

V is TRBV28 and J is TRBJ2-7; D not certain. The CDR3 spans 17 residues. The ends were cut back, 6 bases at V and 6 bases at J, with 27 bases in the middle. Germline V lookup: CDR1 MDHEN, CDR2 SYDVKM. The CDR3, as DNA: TGTGCCAGCAGCACCTTCCCCGTGGTAGGCCGGCGAGGCGAGCAGTACTTC. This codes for CASSTFPVVGRRGEQYF.

The CDR3 DNA sequence: TGTGCCAGCAGTGTGACTAGCGGGAGCTACAATGAGCAGTTCTTC. This translates into CASSVTSGSYNEQFF. The J gene is TRBJ2-1, the V gene TRBV6-1; 12 bases are shared with TRBD2. Per germline, CDR1 MNHNS and CDR2 SASEGT. V lost 4 bases and J lost 3; bases outside the gene matches: 1. This CDR3 has 15 amino acids.

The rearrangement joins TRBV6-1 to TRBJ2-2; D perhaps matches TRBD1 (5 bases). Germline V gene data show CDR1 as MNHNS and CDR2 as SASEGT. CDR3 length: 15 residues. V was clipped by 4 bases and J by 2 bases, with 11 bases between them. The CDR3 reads CASSARQRNTGELFF. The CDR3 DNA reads TGTGCCAGCAGTGCCCGACAGAGAAACACCGGGGAGCTGTTTTTT.

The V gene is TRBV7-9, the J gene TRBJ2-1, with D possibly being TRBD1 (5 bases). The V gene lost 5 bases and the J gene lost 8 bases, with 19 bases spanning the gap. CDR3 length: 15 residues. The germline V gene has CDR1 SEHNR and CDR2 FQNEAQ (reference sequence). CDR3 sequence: CASSPRGRQSDEQFF. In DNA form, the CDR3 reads TGTGCCAGCAGCCCTAGGGGCAGGCAATCAGATGAGCAGTTCTTC.

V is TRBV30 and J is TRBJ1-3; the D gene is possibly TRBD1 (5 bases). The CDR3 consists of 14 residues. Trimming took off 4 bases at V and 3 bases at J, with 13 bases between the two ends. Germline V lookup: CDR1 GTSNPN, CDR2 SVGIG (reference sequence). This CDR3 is CAWTLGGNGNTIYF. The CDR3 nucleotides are TGTGCCTGGACTCTGGGGGGGAATGGAAACACCATATATTTT. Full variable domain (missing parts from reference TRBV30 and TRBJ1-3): SQTIHQWPATLVQPVGSPLSLECTVEGTSNPNLYWYRQAAGRGLQLLFYSVGIGQISSEVPQNLSASRPQDRQFILSSKKLLLSDSGFYLCAWTLGGNGNTIYFGEGSWLTVV.

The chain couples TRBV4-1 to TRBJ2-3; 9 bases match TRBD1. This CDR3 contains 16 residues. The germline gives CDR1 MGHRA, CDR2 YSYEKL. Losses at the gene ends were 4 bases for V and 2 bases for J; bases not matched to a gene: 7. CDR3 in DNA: TGCGCCAGCAGCCCAGGACAGGGGCCTTACACAGATACGCAGTATTTT. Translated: CASSPGQGPYTDTQYF.

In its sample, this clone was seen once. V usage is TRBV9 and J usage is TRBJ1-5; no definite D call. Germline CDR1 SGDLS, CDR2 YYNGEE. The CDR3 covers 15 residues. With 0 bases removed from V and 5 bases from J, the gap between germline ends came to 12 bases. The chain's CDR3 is CASSVGSGSDQPQHF. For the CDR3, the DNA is TGTGCCAGCAGCGTAGGGTCGGGGTCGGATCAGCCCCAGCATTTT.

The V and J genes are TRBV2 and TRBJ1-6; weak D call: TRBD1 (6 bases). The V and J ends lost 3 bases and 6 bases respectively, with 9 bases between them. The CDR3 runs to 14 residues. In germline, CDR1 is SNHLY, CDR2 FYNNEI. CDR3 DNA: TGTGCCAGCAGTGATGGGACAACTAATTCACCCCTCCACTTT. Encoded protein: CASSDGTTNSPLHF. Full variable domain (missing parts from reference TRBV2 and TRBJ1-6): EPEVTQTPSHQVTQMGQEVILRCVPISNHLYFYWYRQILGQKVEFLVSFYNNEISEKSEIFDDQFSVERPDGSNFTLKIRSTKLEDSAMYFCASSDGTTNSPLHFGNGTRLTVT.

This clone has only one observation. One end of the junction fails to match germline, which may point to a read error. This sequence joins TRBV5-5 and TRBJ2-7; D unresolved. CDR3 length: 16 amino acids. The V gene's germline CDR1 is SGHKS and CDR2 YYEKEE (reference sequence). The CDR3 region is CASSLGLPPSSYGQYF. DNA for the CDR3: TGTGCCAGCAGCTTGGGTCTTCCCCCCTCATCCTACGGGCAGTACTTC. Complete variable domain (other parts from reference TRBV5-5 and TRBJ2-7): DAGVTQSPTHLIKTRGQQVTLRCSPISGHKSVSWYQQVLGQGPQFIFQYYEKEERGRGNFPDRFSARQFPNYSSELNVNALLLGDSALYLCASSLGLPPSSYGQYFGPGTRLTVT.

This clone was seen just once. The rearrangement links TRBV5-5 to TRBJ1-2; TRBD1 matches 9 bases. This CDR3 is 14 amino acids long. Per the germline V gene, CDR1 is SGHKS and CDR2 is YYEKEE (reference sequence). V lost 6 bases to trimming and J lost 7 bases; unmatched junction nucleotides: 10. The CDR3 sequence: CASTSGTGHSGYTF. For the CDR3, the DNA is TGTGCCAGCACTTCCGGGACAGGGCATAGTGGCTACACCTTC.